This T cell receptor beta chain originates from a study of a mutant IDH1 vaccine in newly diagnosed glioma. Overall study findings and caveats: Altogether, almost 95% of patients exhibited vaccine-induced immune responses.

Trimming took 4 bases from V and 0 from J; bases not matched to a gene: 3. The CDR3 length is 17 residues. Germline V lookup: CDR1 SGHRS, CDR2 YFSETQ. Time point defined: baseline, week 1 (first vaccination visit). Treatment of the sample: pre-vaccination baseline after standard-of-care therapy. There were new WHO grade 3 or 4 astrocytomas in the donors, and these were IDH1-mutant and ATRX-lost. The assay was immunoSEQ multiplex PCR, and TCRdb's table has in-frame clones only and misses some. The table records about 88,000 clones, approximately 80% of them present only once. As for this clone: As yet, its antigen is unknown.

This chain uses TRBV5-1 with TRBJ2-1; 14 bases match TRBD2. This receptor was taken from a man aged 35-49 years with glioma. Some clones in this sample may be carry-over from other donors' samples. Sequences were derived from PBMCs, sampled from a glioma patient treated with radiotherapy, temozolomide or both. The CDR3 is CASSLGLAGDSYNEQFF. In DNA form, the CDR3 reads TGCGCCAGCAGCCTGGGACTAGCGGGGGACTCCTACAATGAGCAGTTCTTC.